This is a list of T cell receptor beta chains from one sample in a study of CD8+ T cells in alopecia areata. Sequencing was performed with immunoSEQ multiplex PCR; in TCRdb, only in-frame clones are kept and a portion is missing. The sample has approximately 280,000 clones; about three fifths are singletons. The sample consisted of CD4+ T cells sorted from blood, taken at week 24, from a patient treated with tofacitinib. The source is a human donor with alopecia areata. The CDR3 runs from the conserved cysteine through the conserved F or W. A D gene is named only where the DNA matches it firmly. Rows give clone size only sometimes, using once, few, many, or a class for an expanded clone.

d_call j_call clone_size v_call cdr3_nt cdr3_aa
TRBD1 TRBJ2-3 few TRBV2 TGTGCCAGCAGTGAAGGACAGGGGATGTCGTATACGCAGTATTTT CASSEGQGMSYTQYF
- TRBJ2-5 - TRBV10-3 TGTGCCATCGGGGGGAACCAAGAGACCCAGTACTTC CAIGGNQETQYF
- TRBJ2-3 - TRBV7-2 TGTGCCAGCAGCTTCCAGGAGGATACGCAGTATTTT CASSFQEDTQYF
- TRBJ2-1 - TRBV10-3 TGTGCCATCAGGGTGGGACACCTCTCCTACAATGAGCAGTTCTTC CAIRVGHLSYNEQFF
- TRBJ2-3 many TRBV7-9 TGTGCCAGCAGCTTAACCTCGGGCACAGATACGCAGTATTTT CASSLTSGTDTQYF
TRBD2 TRBJ2-3 few TRBV11-2 TGTGCCATCCGGGAGGGCACAGATACGCAGTATTTT CAIREGTDTQYF
- TRBJ1-2 - TRBV29-1 TGCAGCGTCCAGGGGACCGGGCACTATGGCTACACCTTC CSVQGTGHYGYTF
- TRBJ1-2 - TRBV30 TGTGCCTGGAGTATGTTCGGACACTATGGCTACACCTTC CAWSMFGHYGYTF
- TRBJ1-3 - TRBV30 TGTGCCTGGGTGTTAGGGCCACGAAACACCATATATTTT CAWVLGPRNTIYF
- TRBJ1-2 - TRBV6-5 TGTGCCAGCAGTCGGACCCATAACTATGGCTACACCTTC CASSRTHNYGYTF
- TRBJ1-6 - TRBV7-6 TGTGCCAGCAGCTTAGGGCAGAGTAATTCACCCCTCCACTTT CASSLGQSNSPLHF
- TRBJ2-1 - TRBV29-1 TGCAGCGTTGCGAGCTCCTACAATGAGCAGTTCTTC CSVASSYNEQFF
- TRBJ2-3 - TRBV27 TGTGCCAGCCACGAGCGAAGGGGAGATACGCAGTATTTT CASHERRGDTQYF
- TRBJ1-1 few TRBV6-5 TGTGCCAGCAGTTATCACCAGGCCCAAGACACTGAAGCTTTCTTT CASSYHQAQDTEAFF
- TRBJ2-2 - TRBV2 TGTGCCAGCAGTACTCTTCAGGGTTTCGGGGAGCTGTTTTTT CASSTLQGFGELFF
- TRBJ2-7 few TRBV14 TGTGCCAGCAGCCAAGAGGCAGGGAGCGAGCAGTACTTC CASSQEAGSEQYF
- TRBJ1-6 - TRBV27 TGTGCCAGCAGTTTGGAGGGTAGTAATTCACCCCTCCACTTT CASSLEGSNSPLHF
TRBD1 TRBJ2-7 - TRBV7-2 TGTGCCAGCAGCCCACCGGGACAGTGGAACTACGAGCAGTACTTC CASSPPGQWNYEQYF
- TRBJ1-2 few TRBV29-1 TGCAGCGTTTCTCAAGCTAACTATGGCTACACCTTC CSVSQANYGYTF
- TRBJ1-1 - TRBV4-1 TGCGCCAGCAGCCACCCCCAGGTCGGGAACGAAGCTTTCTTT CASSHPQVGNEAFF
- TRBJ1-6 - TRBV7-3 TGTGCCAGCAGCTTACAGGGCGGCAATTCACCCCTCCACTTT CASSLQGGNSPLHF
- TRBJ1-4 few TRBV7-3 TGTGCCAGCAGCTCACCCTGGCAGCGCGACCCAACTAATGAAAAACTGTTTTTT CASSSPWQRDPTNEKLFF
TRBD1 TRBJ1-1 - TRBV30 TGTGCCTGGAAGAGGAGGGGGCGGATGAACACTGAAGCTTTCTTT CAWKRRGRMNTEAFF
- TRBJ1-5 - TRBV18 TGTGCCAGCTCACCGGACTACTATCAGCCCCAGCATTTT CASSPDYYQPQHF
- TRBJ1-2 once TRBV28 TGTGCCAGCAGTGCCCCCTACGATGGCTACACCTTC CASSAPYDGYTF
TRBD1 TRBJ1-1 - TRBV29-1 TGCAGCGTACGAGACTACAGGGGAGAGACTGAAGCTTTCTTT CSVRDYRGETEAFF
- TRBJ1-2 - TRBV20-1 TGCAGGGGGGGGACCTCCCTTGGCTACACCTTC CRGGTSLGYTF
TRBD1 TRBJ2-7 few TRBV18 TGTGCCAGCTCACCGTCCGGGACAGAAAGCCACGAGCAGTACTTC CASSPSGTESHEQYF
TRBD2 TRBJ2-3 - TRBV28 TGTGCCAGCAGCAGAATCGGGGGAGGGAGCACAGATACGCAGTATTTT CASSRIGGGSTDTQYF
- TRBJ2-5 - TRBV4-2 TGTGCCAGCAGCCAAGAAATGGCGGGCGGGACCCAGTACTTC CASSQEMAGGTQYF
TRBD1 TRBJ1-6 - TRBV6-5 TGTGCCAGCCGGGACAGGGAGAATTCACCCCTCCACTTT CASRDRENSPLHF
- TRBJ2-5 few TRBV27 TGTGCCAGCAGTTCGAATCCGGCGGGGACCTATCATTCCCAGTACTTC CASSSNPAGTYHSQYF
- TRBJ2-3 - TRBV5-1 TGCGCCAGCAGCTTGGACGCTAGCACAGATACGCAGTATTTT CASSLDASTDTQYF
- TRBJ2-2 once TRBV11-2 TGTGCCAGCAGCGTAGGGGACGCCAAGGGGACGAACACCGGGGAGCTGTTTTTT CASSVGDAKGTNTGELFF
TRBD1 TRBJ2-5 - TRBV19 TGTGCCAGTAAGGGCAGGACAGGGTCCGAGACCCAGTACTTC CASKGRTGSETQYF
- TRBJ1-1 - TRBV12-5 TGTGCTAGTGGTTTGGTACGAGGGTACACTGAAGCTTTCTTT CASGLVRGYTEAFF
- TRBJ2-7 - TRBV5-1 TGCGCCAGCAGCTTGGAAGGGGACGAGCAGTACTTC CASSLEGDEQYF
TRBD1 TRBJ1-5 - TRBV30 TGTGCCCTGACGCGGCAGGGGGGCAATCAGCCCCAGCATTTT CALTRQGGNQPQHF
- TRBJ2-7 - TRBV14 TGTGCCAGCAGCCAAGTGTTGTCATCTCCTTCCTACTTC CASSQVLSSPSYF
- TRBJ1-5 - TRBV5-6 TGTGCCAGCAGCTTGAGGTCTCAGCCCCAGCATTTT CASSLRSQPQHF
TRBD2 TRBJ2-1 few TRBV5-6 TGTGCCAGCAGCTCCCGGACTAGCGGGGGCCCCTCCTACAATGAGCAGTTCTTC CASSSRTSGGPSYNEQFF
TRBD1 TRBJ1-5 - TRBV28 TGTGCCAGCATGAAATCTCCAGGACAGGGACACAATCAGCCCCAGCATTTT CASMKSPGQGHNQPQHF
- TRBJ1-2 - TRBV30 TGTGCCTGGATGACTACTAGGGATGGCTACACCTTC CAWMTTRDGYTF
- TRBJ1-1 - TRBV5-1 TGCGCCAGCAGCTTGGAAGGGGGTGGGACTGAAGCTTTCTTT CASSLEGGGTEAFF
TRBD1 TRBJ2-5 few TRBV15 TGTGCCACCAGCAAGGACAGGGACCGTGGCGAGACCCAGTACTTC CATSKDRDRGETQYF
- TRBJ2-2 few TRBV30 TGTGCCTGGAATAAGGTGCAGTCCACCGGGGAGCTGTTTTTT CAWNKVQSTGELFF
- TRBJ2-3 - TRBV6-5 TGTGCCAGCAGTCGGTCCCTCACAGATACGCAGTATTTT CASSRSLTDTQYF
- TRBJ1-1 few TRBV19 TGTGCCAGTAGTATACGAGGGTTGAACACTGAAGCTTTCTTT CASSIRGLNTEAFF
- TRBJ2-5 once TRBV5-6 TGTGCCAGCAGCTCCCCTGGGAAGCAAGAGACCCAGTACTTC CASSSPGKQETQYF
- TRBJ2-1 - TRBV4-1 TGCGCCAGCAGCCAAGTCGGGAAAGGGGCTGGTCGGAATGAGCAGTTCTTC CASSQVGKGAGRNEQFF
- TRBJ1-4 few TRBV27 TGTGCCAGCAGTGCACAACTCGCAGGGGTAAAACTGTTTTTT CASSAQLAGVKLFF
- TRBJ2-4 - TRBV7-9 TGTGCCAGCAGCCTAGACCTACGAAGGGACATTCAGTACTTC CASSLDLRRDIQYF
- TRBJ1-3 - TRBV5-1 TGCGCCAGCAGCTTGGAGGGGGACACCATATATTTT CASSLEGDTIYF